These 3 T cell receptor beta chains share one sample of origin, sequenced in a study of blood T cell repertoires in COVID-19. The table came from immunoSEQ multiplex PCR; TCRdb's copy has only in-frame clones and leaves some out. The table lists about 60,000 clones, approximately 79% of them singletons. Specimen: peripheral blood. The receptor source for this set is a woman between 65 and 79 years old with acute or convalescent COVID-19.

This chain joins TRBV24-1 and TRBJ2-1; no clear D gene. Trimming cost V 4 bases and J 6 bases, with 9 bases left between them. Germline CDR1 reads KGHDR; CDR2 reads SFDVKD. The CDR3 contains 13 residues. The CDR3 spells CATSDPFGNEQFF. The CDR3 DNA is TGTGCCACCAGTGACCCTTTCGGCAATGAGCAGTTCTTC.

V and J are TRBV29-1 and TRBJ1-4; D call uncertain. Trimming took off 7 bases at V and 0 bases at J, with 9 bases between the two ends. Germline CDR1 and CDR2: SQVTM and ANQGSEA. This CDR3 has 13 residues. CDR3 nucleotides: TGCAGCGCCACACCCGCAACTAATGAAAAACTGTTTTTT. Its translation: CSATPATNEKLFF.

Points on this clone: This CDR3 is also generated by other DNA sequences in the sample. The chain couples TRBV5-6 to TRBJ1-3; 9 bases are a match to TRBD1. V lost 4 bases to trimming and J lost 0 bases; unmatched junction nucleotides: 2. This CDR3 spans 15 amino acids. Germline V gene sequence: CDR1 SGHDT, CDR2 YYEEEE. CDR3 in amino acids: CASSPDRGSGNTIYF. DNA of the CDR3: TGTGCCAGCAGCCCGGACAGGGGCTCTGGAAACACCATATATTTT.